Reported below is one T cell receptor beta chain. Antigen specificity is unknown. Subjects aged 18 to 65 presented with newly diagnosed hyperthyroidism of less than 2 months' duration. For the diagnoses, clinical symptoms, serum thyroxine and TRAb, thyroid ultrasound and orbital computed tomography were used. V lost 3 bases and J lost 1, with 9 bases in between. The CDR3 is 14 amino acids. Per the germline V gene, CDR1 is KGHSH and CDR2 is LQKENI. Researchers took RNA transcripts and amplified the TCR beta CDR3 regions from them. TCR CDR3 underwent first-round RT-PCR with the HTBI primer set. In TCRdb, the multiplex PCR reads were re-called with MiXCR into one record per CDR3 protein. The sample holds fewer than 350,000 distinct CDR3 sequences, under 25% seen once. The record originates from a study of T cells in Graves' hyperthyroidism and ophthalmopathy. Study-level findings and limits: Most thyroid clonotypes that were expanded above 0.001 also turned up in blood.

The chain joins TRBV18 to TRBJ2-5, with D hard to call. This clonotype originated in a woman aged 45-60 years with Graves' hyperthyroidism. Specimen: blood. As DNA, the CDR3 is TGTGCCAGCTCACCCGGACGGGCCCAAGAGACCCAGTACTTC. It encodes CASSPGRAQETQYF.